Listed below are T cell receptor beta chains from one sample, sequenced in a study of metastatic and nonmetastatic thyroid tumors. TCRdb re-clonotyped the PCR reads via MiXCR. In the table there are 26,000 or so clones, roughly 3.5% of which are singletons. What was sequenced was blood. The receptors shown here come from a male donor with papillary thyroid cancer or a benign thyroid nodule (not recorded which). Some clones in this sample may be carry-over from other donors' samples. Both conserved end residues are part of each CDR3. D genes are given only for firm matches. The size field is filled for only some rows; it gives once, few, many or a size class.

J	D	V	size	CDR3	DNA
TRBJ1-5	.	TRBV6-1	.	CASSEILGDQPQHF	TGTGCCAGCAGTGAAATCCTAGGGGACCAGCCCCAGCATTTT
TRBJ2-3	.	TRBV6-2/TRBV6-3	.	CASGGRYQVAQYF	TGTGCCAGCGGGGGACGGTATCAGGTTGCGCAGTATTTT
TRBJ2-5	.	TRBV5-1	few	CASSLSPGLLQETQYF	TGCGCCAGCAGCTTGTCCCCCGGACTCCTCCAAGAGACCCAGTACTTC
TRBJ1-6	.	TRBV9	many	CASSVEKTDNSPLHF	TGTGCCAGCAGCGTAGAGAAGACAGATAATTCACCCCTCCACTTT
TRBJ2-1	TRBD2	TRBV12-5	.	CASGFLPGLAVSYNEQFF	TGTGCTAGTGGTTTCCTCCCGGGACTAGCGGTCTCCTACAATGAGCAGTTCTTC
TRBJ2-1	.	TRBV27	few	CASIPQARGEPYNEQFF	TGTGCCAGCATTCCTCAGGCAAGGGGCGAGCCATACAATGAGCAGTTCTTC
TRBJ2-2	TRBD2	TRBV3-1	many	CASSPPGREQRELFF	TGTGCCAGCAGCCCCCCGGGGCGGGAGCAAAGGGAGCTGTTTTTT
TRBJ1-2	.	TRBV9	many	CASSVEVSANYGYTF	TGTGCCAGCAGCGTAGAAGTCTCCGCGAACTATGGCTACACCTTC
TRBJ1-6	TRBD1	TRBV28	.	CASSLPLGTGRSPLHF	TGTGCCAGCAGTTTACCACTCGGGACAGGACGTTCACCCCTCCACTTT
TRBJ2-3	.	TRBV4-1	many	CASSQVPASTDTQYF	TGCGCCAGCAGCCAAGTGCCAGCAAGCACAGATACGCAGTATTTT
TRBJ2-5	.	TRBV7-7	.	CASSLVGGSGETQYF	TGTGCTAGCAGCTTAGTCGGGGGTTCCGGGGAGACCCAGTACTTC
TRBJ2-7	TRBD1	TRBV27	.	CASSLKQGAHEQYF	TGTGCCAGCAGTTTAAAACAGGGGGCCCACGAGCAGTACTTC